These 16 T cell receptor beta chains were sequenced from one sample in a study of post-analysis software for immune sequencing data. Prepared TCR beta cDNA libraries contained unique molecular identifiers. MiXCR, run by TCRdb on the PCR reads, gives a single entry per CDR3 protein. The data contain about 820,000 distinct CDR3 sequences, roughly 50% of them seen just once; the ten biggest clones take up around 4.5%. Their antigens are not known. The study's findings and limits: Controls had lower frequencies than patients of four or five TRBV segments, which included TRBV5-6, TRBV5-1 and TRBV20-1.

Sequenced material: blood. The origin of the receptors is a girl between 5 and 17 years old with multiple sclerosis.

This clonotype was observed a few times. The chain links TRBV29-1 to TRBJ1-4; a possible D gene is TRBD1 (5 bases). This CDR3 is 13 amino acids long. Germline assignment: CDR1 SQVTM and CDR2 ANQGSEA. Trimming removed 5 bases from V and 6 bases from J, with 13 bases in between. CDR3 amino acids: CSVRDQPYEKLFF. The DNA of the CDR3 is TGCAGCGTTCGGGACCAACCATATGAAAAACTGTTTTTT.

Only a few counts were recorded for this clonotype. The chain couples TRBV20-1 to TRBJ2-1; possibly TRBD2 for D (6 bases). There are 15 residues in the CDR3. Trimming removed 3 bases at V and 0 bases at J, with 12 bases between. The V gene's germline CDR1 is DFQATT and CDR2 SNEGSKA (reference sequence). For the CDR3, the DNA is TGCAGTGCTAGCCGCGGACTACTCTCCTACAATGAGCAGTTCTTC. Encoded protein: CSASRGLLSYNEQFF.

Details on this clonotype: Its ends do not fully match the called genes, so a read error is possible. The chain is built from TRBV15 and TRBJ2-4; possible D gene TRBD1, 5 bases. The end of the DNA fits TRBJ2-7 better, so the J call may be wrong. Per the germline V gene, CDR1 is LNHNV and CDR2 is YYDKDF (reference sequence). The CDR3 is 15 residues long. The CDR3 nucleotides read TGCGCCACCAGCAGAGATAGGGGTCCCTCCGACGAGCAGTACTTC. Protein sequence: CATSRDRGPSDEQYF.

This clonotype turned up a few times. V usage is TRBV10-3 and J usage is TRBJ2-7, with no clear D. Germline CDR1 ENHRY, CDR2 SYGVKD. CDR3 length: 12 residues. V was pared by 8 bases and J by 0 bases, with 8 bases between. The CDR3 bases are TGTGCCATCCGGACCCCCTCCTACGAGCAGTACTTC. Translating it yields CAIRTPSYEQYF.

V gene TRBV7-9 combines with J gene TRBJ2-7; perhaps TRBD1 as D (5 bases). In germline, CDR1 is SEHNR, CDR2 FQNEAQ (reference sequence). The CDR3 totals 14 residues. V was shortened by 7 bases and J by 0 bases, with 13 bases between the two germline ends. CDR3 in amino acids: CASTQYDSSYEQYF. The CDR3 coding sequence is TGTGCCAGCACCCAGTATGACAGCTCCTACGAGCAGTACTTC. The full variable domain, its missing parts supplied by reference TRBV7-9 and TRBJ2-7, is DTGVSQNPRHKITKRGQNVTFRCDPISEHNRLYWYRQTLGQGPEFLTYFQNEAQLEKSRLLSDRFSAERPKGSFSTLEIQRTEQGDSAMYLCASTQYDSSYEQYFGPGTRLTVT.

This chain uses TRBV20-1 with TRBJ2-3, with 7 bases identical to TRBD2. J lost 3 bases, V lost 1 base, and 10 bases had no gene match. Germline V gene sequence: CDR1 DFQATT, CDR2 SNEGSKA (reference sequence). The CDR3 spans 16 residues. Here the CDR3 DNA reads TGCAGTGCTAGAGTTTGGCGGGAGCGAAATACAGATACGCAGTATTTT. This codes for CSARVWRERNTDTQYF.

The chain carries TRBV5-6 and TRBJ1-2, with a possible D match to TRBD1 (5 bases). The length of the CDR3 is 13 residues. Per the germline V gene, CDR1 is SGHDT and CDR2 is YYEEEE. The V and J ends lost 5 bases and 8 bases respectively, with 16 bases between them. The CDR3 nucleotides read TGTGCCAGCAGTTTAAACGGGGGTGAAGGCTACACCTTC. This encodes CASSLNGGEGYTF.

The V call is TRBV20-1, the J call TRBJ2-7; 14 bases line up with TRBD2. CDR3 length: 14 amino acids. The germline V gene has CDR1 DFQATT and CDR2 SNEGSKA (reference sequence). Trimming took 5 bases from V and 3 from J; bases not matched to a gene: 3. CDR3 nucleotides: TGCAGTGCTGCGACTAGCGGGAGGGTCTACGAGCAGTACTTC. Translated: CSAATSGRVYEQYF.

CDR3 coding DNA: TGCAGCGCCGTCAGGGGGTCTGGTCAGCCCCAGCATTTT. Translating gives CSAVRGSGQPQHF. The genes are TRBV29-1 and TRBJ1-5; 7 nucleotides agree with TRBD1. The germline CDR1 and CDR2 sequences are SQVTM and ANQGSEA. J lost 6 bases, V lost 7 bases, and 9 bases had no gene match. The CDR3 has 13 residues.

This clonotype was picked up a small number of times. For the CDR3, the DNA is TGTGCCACCAGCAGAGATAAGGGACGGGAGACCCAGTACTTC. Protein sequence: CATSRDKGRETQYF. The gene calls are TRBV15 and TRBJ2-5; TRBD1 or TRBD2 may be the D gene (5 bases each). The germline V and J ends were trimmed by 0 bases and 5 bases, with 10 bases remaining between them. Germline V gene data show CDR1 as LNHNV and CDR2 as YYDKDF (reference sequence). CDR3 length: 14 amino acids.

CDR3 residues: CSARVPGAAGGYTYEQYF. In DNA, the CDR3 is TGCAGTGCTAGAGTGCCCGGCGCGGCAGGGGGGTACACCTACGAGCAGTACTTC. This rearrangement joins TRBV20-1 to TRBJ2-7; D may be TRBD1 (7 bases). V was clipped by 1 base and J by 2 bases, with 24 bases between them. The germline CDR1 and CDR2 sequences are DFQATT and SNEGSKA (reference sequence). The CDR3 is 18 amino acids.

The gene calls are TRBV12-3 or TRBV12-4 and TRBJ2-1; D is undetermined. Trimming shortened V by 2 bases and J by 8 bases, and 4 bases separated the two germline ends. CDR3 length equals 11 residues. The CDR3 region has the DNA TGTGCCAGCAGTTTACCCCATGAGCAGTTCTTC. Protein: CASSLPHEQFF.

V is TRBV27 and J is TRBJ2-3; no clear D gene. V lost 5 bases and J lost 6, with 18 bases in between. CDR1 and CDR2 from the germline V gene are MNHEY and SMNVEV (reference sequence). The CDR3 contains 15 residues. The CDR3 nucleotides are TGTGCCAGCAGTGGTCTAAATGGGCGGTGGGATACGCAGTATTTT. As protein: CASSGLNGRWDTQYF.

The chain joins TRBV5-1 to TRBJ1-4; D is ambiguous. Germline-derived CDR1 and CDR2 are SGHRS and YFSETQ. V was trimmed by 0 bases and J by 6 bases, leaving 12 bases between them. The CDR3 is made up of 15 amino acids. CDR3 protein: CASSLAERSDEKLFF. DNA for the CDR3: TGCGCCAGCAGCTTGGCCGAGAGAAGTGATGAAAAACTGTTTTTT.

The V and J genes are TRBV7-9 and TRBJ1-4, with D possibly TRBD1 on 6 matching bases. CDR1 SEHNR and CDR2 FQNEAQ come from the germline V gene (reference sequence). V was pared by 4 bases and J by 4 bases, with 16 bases between. CDR3 size: 16 residues. The CDR3: CASSYHGQFLNEKLFF. In DNA form, the CDR3 reads TGTGCCAGCAGCTACCATGGACAGTTCCTTAATGAAAAACTGTTTTTT.

The chain couples TRBV7-9 to TRBJ2-5, with D unresolved. The DNA end is more similar to TRBJ2-7, so the J call may be wrong. The CDR3 runs to 14 residues. Germline lookup yields CDR1 SEHNR and CDR2 FQNEAQ (reference sequence). Here the CDR3 DNA reads TGTGCCAGCAGCTTAGTAATGGACTCCTACGAGCAGTACTTC. Translated: CASSLVMDSYEQYF.